The 20 T cell receptor beta chains below all came from one sample that was sequenced in a study of PD-1 blockade in classical Hodgkin lymphoma. The data were produced by immunoSEQ multiplex PCR, yet TCRdb's version contains in-frame clones alone and is incomplete. This sample has approximately 60,000 clones, with 88% found just once. Brentuximab vedotin exposure varied among the patients, all of whom had relapsed after autologous stem cell transplantation. Sequences were derived from peripheral blood mononuclear cells (PBMCs), sampled at baseline. All receptors derive from a human donor with classical Hodgkin lymphoma.

This chain joins TRBV25-1 and TRBJ1-1, with D possibly matching TRBD1 (6 bases). The CDR3 is 14 amino acids. CDR1 is MGHDK, CDR2 SYGVNS, per germline. V lost 7 bases and J lost 1, with 13 bases in between. This CDR3 reads CASTEWGANTEAFF. CDR3 DNA sequence: TGTGCCAGCACCGAATGGGGGGCGAACACTGAAGCTTTCTTT.

This clone was seen just once. CDR3 residues: CASSPLWDGDYNEQFF. The CDR3, as DNA: TGTGCCAGCAGCCCATTATGGGACGGGGATTACAATGAGCAGTTCTTC. The rearrangement joins TRBV6-6 to TRBJ2-1; D possibly matches TRBD1 or TRBD2 (5 bases each). Trimming took 6 bases from V and 4 from J, leaving 19 bases between them. Germline V gene sequence: CDR1 MNHNY, CDR2 SVGAGI (reference sequence). The CDR3 runs 16 residues.

The chain couples TRBV29-1 to TRBJ2-3; 9 bases line up with TRBD1. V shed 6 bases and J 3 bases; nucleotides not matched to a gene: 7. The CDR3 spans 14 residues. Germline CDR1 reads SQVTM; CDR2 reads ANQGSEA. This chain's CDR3 is CSVEWGQGTDTQYF. In nucleotides, the CDR3 is TGCAGCGTGGAATGGGGACAGGGAACAGATACGCAGTATTTT.

The chain joins TRBV18 to TRBJ2-5, with 8 bases lining up with TRBD2. V gave up 2 bases and J gave up 5 bases; unmatched junction bases: 7. The V gene's germline CDR1 is KGHSH and CDR2 LQKENI. The CDR3 is made up of 15 amino acids. DNA of the CDR3: TGTGCCAGCTCACCAAGTCTTAGCGGGGAGGAGACCCAGTACTTC. Protein: CASSPSLSGEETQYF.

This clone was seen once. The CDR3 protein is CASSPAPLGSPLHF. The CDR3 coding sequence is TGTGCCAGCTCACCAGCACCTCTGGGCTCACCCCTCCACTTT. The chain has TRBV18 and TRBJ1-6; no firm D call. CDR1 is KGHSH, CDR2 LQKENI, per germline. Between the trimmed V and J ends, which lost 2 bases and 10 bases, there was a span of 12 bases. The length of the CDR3 is 14 residues. Based on the CDR3 plus reference TRBV18 and TRBJ1-6, the full variable domain is NAGVMQNPRHLVRRRGQEARLRCSPMKGHSHVYWYRQLPEEGLKFMVYLQKENIIDESGMPKERFSAEFPKEGPSILRIQQVVRGDSAAYFCASSPAPLGSPLHFGNGTRLTVT.

This chain connects TRBV30 to TRBJ2-3, with unresolved D. Looked up from germline, CDR1 is GTSNPN and CDR2 is SVGIG (reference sequence). The V end lost 5 bases, the J end lost 0 bases, and 12 bases lay between the germline ends. The CDR3 spans 14 residues. The CDR3 is CAWQTTSSTDTQYF. The CDR3 DNA reads as TGTGCCTGGCAGACAACCTCTAGCACAGATACGCAGTATTTT.

The rearrangement links TRBV5-6 to TRBJ2-1; D is unresolved. V lost 0 bases to trimming and J lost 2 bases, with 9 bases between them. The CDR3 covers 15 residues. CDR1 SGHDT and CDR2 YYEEEE come from the germline V gene. CDR3 sequence (DNA): TGTGCCAGCAGCTTGGGGGGTGACCCCTACAATGAGCAGTTCTTC. Protein: CASSLGGDPYNEQFF.

The rearrangement uses TRBV6-1 and TRBJ1-1; 9 bases align to TRBD1. Germline assignment: CDR1 MNHNS and CDR2 SASEGT. CDR3 size: 17 residues. The ends lost 3 bases at V and 4 bases at J; junction bases unmatched: 12. The CDR3 loop reads CASSDPRFLTGGTEAFF. CDR3 nucleotide sequence: TGTGCCAGCAGTGACCCCAGGTTTCTGACAGGGGGCACTGAAGCTTTCTTT.

For this clone: One end of the junction varies from germline; a read error may be responsible. The chain joins TRBV14 to TRBJ2-3, with 9 positions matching TRBD2. The germline V gene encodes CDR1 SGHDN and CDR2 FVKESK. The CDR3 is made up of 14 amino acids. CDR3 sequence reads: CARSKRGASDTQYF. In DNA form, the CDR3 reads TGTGCCCGCAGCAAGCGGGGGGCCAGTGATACGCAGTATTTT.

The chain joins TRBV6-9 to TRBJ2-4, with D uncertain. V was clipped by 5 bases and J by 0 bases, with 11 bases between them. Looked up from germline, CDR1 is MNHGY and CDR2 is SVAAGI. The CDR3 loop spans 15 amino acids. The CDR3 loop is CASSPMWGAKNIQYF. Here the CDR3 DNA reads TGTGCCAGCAGTCCAATGTGGGGAGCCAAAAACATTCAGTACTTC.

The J gene is TRBJ1-1, the V gene TRBV6-6, with a tentative D call TRBD1 (6 bases). V lost 5 bases and J 8 bases, leaving 15 bases between the germline ends. Germline CDR1 and CDR2: MNHNY and SVGAGI (reference sequence). This CDR3 region has 13 residues. The CDR3 spells CASSQNDRTEAFF. DNA for the CDR3: TGTGCCAGCAGTCAGAACGACAGGACCGAAGCTTTCTTT.

The count of this clone is one. The V and J genes are TRBV6-5 and TRBJ2-3; 13 bases agree with TRBD2. The CDR3 covers 16 residues. CDR1 and CDR2 from the germline V gene are MNHEY and SVGAGI. V was pared by 2 bases and J by 5 bases, with 4 bases of the junction left unmatched. The CDR3 bases are TGTGCCAGCAGTTACGGGACTAGCGGGGCAGGAGATACGCAGTATTTT. Protein sequence: CASSYGTSGAGDTQYF.

The chain couples TRBV19 to TRBJ1-2; D might be TRBD1 (5 bases). V was clipped by 5 bases and J by 0 bases, with 13 bases between them. This CDR3 is built from 15 residues. The germline V gene has CDR1 LNHDA and CDR2 SQIVND (reference sequence). The CDR3 here is CASSATDTSNYGYTF. The CDR3 nucleotides are TGTGCCAGTAGTGCCACGGACACCTCTAACTATGGCTACACCTTC.

In its sample, this clone was seen once. The chain links TRBV5-5 to TRBJ1-6; 7 bases are shared with TRBD1. Germline lookup yields CDR1 SGHKS and CDR2 YYEKEE (reference sequence). CDR3 length: 14 residues. J was trimmed by 9 bases and V by 2 bases; bases with no gene match: 5. CDR3 in DNA: TGTGCCAGCAGCTTATGGCAGGGGGGTTCACCCCTCCACTTT. It codes for CASSLWQGGSPLHF. The full variable domain, its missing parts supplied by reference TRBV5-5 and TRBJ1-6, is DAGVTQSPTHLIKTRGQQVTLRCSPISGHKSVSWYQQVLGQGPQFIFQYYEKEERGRGNFPDRFSARQFPNYSSELNVNALLLGDSALYLCASSLWQGGSPLHFGNGTRLTVT.

V and J are TRBV29-1 and TRBJ2-3; 9 nucleotides align to TRBD1. The germline CDR1 and CDR2 sequences are SQVTM and ANQGSEA. V trimming: 5 bases; J trimming: 1 base; junction bases outside the gene matches: 1. The CDR3 covers 13 residues. The CDR3 DNA follows: TGCAGCGTTTGGACAGGGGGCACAGATACGCAGTATTTT. Its protein product is CSVWTGGTDTQYF.

This clone came up a few times. The rearrangement joins TRBV12-5 to TRBJ1-4, with D possibly matching TRBD1 (5 bases). The CDR3 consists of 15 residues. Per germline, CDR1 LGHNT and CDR2 FRNRAP. Trimming took off 7 bases at V and 3 bases at J, with 15 bases between the two ends. This chain's CDR3 is CASVPSGRSNEKLFF. The CDR3 DNA sequence: TGTGCTAGTGTCCCCTCGGGACGGTCTAATGAAAAACTGTTTTTT.

V and J are TRBV6-1 and TRBJ2-7; D is undetermined. CDR3 length: 12 amino acids. Trimming pared 8 bases from V and 2 bases from J, leaving 10 bases between. Germline CDR1 MNHNS, CDR2 SASEGT. Here the CDR3 DNA reads TGTGCCAGCTTAGAGTTAACCTACGAGCAGTACTTC. This encodes CASLELTYEQYF.

This clone was observed once. This chain connects TRBV19 to TRBJ1-3; D possibly corresponds to TRBD1 (5 bases). The CDR3 sequence is 14 residues long. Trimming removed 5 bases at V and 4 bases at J, with 12 bases between. Germline assignment: CDR1 LNHDA and CDR2 SQIVND (reference sequence). The CDR3 reads CASSPGPRGNTIYF. CDR3 nucleotides: TGTGCCAGTAGTCCGGGACCGAGGGGAAACACCATATATTTT.

The chain joins TRBV6-5 to TRBJ1-2; 9 positions agree with TRBD1. J gave up 8 bases and V 4 bases, and 8 bases lay outside the gene matches. This CDR3 contains 14 residues. CDR1 is MNHEY and CDR2 is SVGAGI in the germline V gene. CDR3 sequence: CASSLLGTGYGYTF. In DNA form, the CDR3 reads TGTGCCAGCAGTTTGCTGGGGACAGGGTACGGCTACACCTTC.

The V and J genes are TRBV4-3 and TRBJ1-6; TRBD1 agrees at 7 bases. Germline CDR1 LGHNA, CDR2 YSLEER. The CDR3 spans 15 residues. V dropped 2 bases and J dropped 8; count of bases not matched to a gene: 6. CDR3 protein: CASSQLDRDHSPLHF. CDR3 nucleotides: TGCGCCAGCAGCCAACTTGACAGGGATCATTCACCCCTCCACTTT.